The 13 T cell receptor beta chains below come from one sample, sequenced in a study of blood T cell repertoires in COVID-19 (dated by TCRdb to 2020 to 2022). Receptor amplification or capture employed the immunoSEQ multiplex PCR assay. Sourced from immuneACCESS, this table was stored by TCRdb with only in-frame sequences that have V and J called. A share of the clones is absent; for the studies checked, an unresolved V gene accounts for under half, and the remainder has no known explanation. The sample yields 230,000 or so clones; about 88% were counted once. About 2.6% of the sample rests with the top ten. Sequencing was done on a sample of PBMCs or T cells enriched from blood (not recorded which). These receptors were collected from a woman aged 25 to 39 who had recovered from COVID-19.

V is TRBV27 and J is TRBJ1-2; maybe TRBD1 (6 bases). The CDR3 runs 14 residues. Trimming took 6 bases from V and 7 from J, leaving 18 bases between them. Germline V gene lookup returns CDR1 MNHEY and CDR2 SMNVEV (reference sequence). This chain's CDR3 is CASRPNTGPGGYTF. CDR3 sequence (DNA): TGTGCCAGCAGACCCAATACAGGGCCCGGTGGCTACACCTTC.

In its sample, this clone was seen once. The chain carries TRBV7-9 and TRBJ1-1, with unresolved D. Germline CDR1 reads SEHNR; CDR2 reads FQNEAQ (reference sequence). The CDR3 length is 12 residues. Deletions cut 6 bases from V and 1 base from J, with 6 bases between. The CDR3 coding sequence is TGTGCCAGCAGGCCAGAGAACACTGAAGCTTTCTTT. Amino acids: CASRPENTEAFF.

The rearrangement uses TRBV6-5 and TRBJ2-2; D call uncertain. Between the trimmed V and J ends, which lost 4 bases and 3 bases, there was a span of 3 bases. Looked up from germline, CDR1 is MNHEY and CDR2 is SVGAGI. CDR3 size: 12 residues. The CDR3 DNA sequence: TGTGCCAGCAGTTTCTACACCGGGGAGCTGTTTTTT. As protein: CASSFYTGELFF.

The chain is built from TRBV4-3 and TRBJ1-5, with D unclear. The CDR3 loop spans 13 amino acids. Trimming took off 3 bases at V and 6 bases at J, with 9 bases between the two ends. Germline CDR1 reads LGHNA; CDR2 reads YSLEER. This CDR3 reads CASSQAVGQPQHF. In DNA form, the CDR3 reads TGCGCCAGCAGCCAGGCGGTGGGTCAGCCCCAGCATTTT.

The chain uses TRBV5-1 and TRBJ2-5, with a tentative D call TRBD2 (6 bases). Trimming left V 2 bases short and J 1 base short, with 12 bases between. This CDR3 region has 15 residues. Looked up from germline, CDR1 is SGHRS and CDR2 is YFSETQ. The CDR3 sequence is CASSLSPGGQETQYF. CDR3 coding DNA: TGCGCCAGCAGCTTATCCCCCGGGGGCCAAGAGACCCAGTACTTC.

As regards this clone: Other nucleotide sequences from this sample produce the same CDR3. The chain has TRBV9 and TRBJ1-2; TRBD1 is a possible D gene (6 bases). The ends were cut back, 2 bases at V and 2 bases at J, with 10 bases in the middle. In germline, CDR1 is SGDLS, CDR2 YYNGEE. The CDR3 has 14 amino acids. CDR3 residues: CASSVGGGNYGYTF. The CDR3 DNA is TGTGCCAGCAGCGTTGGTGGGGGCAACTATGGCTACACCTTC.

A few counts support this clone. This sequence joins TRBV6-2 or TRBV6-3 and TRBJ2-7; 14 nucleotides line up with TRBD2. V lost 0 bases to trimming and J lost 3 bases; unmatched junction nucleotides: 4. CDR1 is MNHEY, CDR2 SVGEGT, per germline. This CDR3 has 17 residues. CDR3 in DNA: TGTGCCAGCAGTTACTCGGGACTAGCGGGGGAACACTACGAGCAGTACTTC. Amino acid sequence: CASSYSGLAGEHYEQYF.

The J gene is TRBJ2-2, the V gene TRBV19; TRBD1 might be the D (5 bases). Trimming removed 2 bases from V and 1 base from J, with 11 bases in between. Germline V gives CDR1 LNHDA, CDR2 SQIVND (reference sequence). This CDR3 has 16 amino acids. CDR3 region: CASSINAGKNTGELFF. CDR3 coding DNA: TGTGCCAGTAGTATAAATGCAGGGAAGAACACCGGGGAGCTGTTTTTT.

This CDR3 is CAIRAGGFSYNSPLHF. DNA for the CDR3: TGTGCCATCCGAGCAGGGGGGTTCTCCTATAATTCACCCCTCCACTTT. The chain carries TRBV10-3 and TRBJ1-6; TRBD1 agrees at 7 bases. Unmatched junction bases numbered 7, after V lost 8 bases and J lost 0 bases. There are 16 residues in the CDR3. Germline assignment: CDR1 ENHRY and CDR2 SYGVKD.

V gene TRBV7-6 combines with J gene TRBJ2-5; possibly TRBD1 for D (6 bases). CDR1 and CDR2 from the germline V gene are SGHVS and FNYEAQ. V was clipped by 2 bases and J by 5 bases, with 12 bases between them. This CDR3 region has 14 residues. This CDR3 is CASSLWGLRETQYF. CDR3 sequence (DNA): TGTGCCAGCAGCTTATGGGGGCTGCGGGAGACCCAGTACTTC.

V and J are TRBV5-8 and TRBJ2-2, with D perhaps TRBD1 (6 bases). Trimming took off 5 bases at V and 5 bases at J, with 10 bases between the two ends. Germline assignment: CDR1 SGHTS and CDR2 YDEGEE. The CDR3 has 13 amino acids. In DNA, the CDR3 is TGTGCCAGCAGAAAAACAGGGACCGGGGAGCTGTTTTTT. Its translation is CASRKTGTGELFF.

In its sample, this clone was seen a few times. The V gene is TRBV3-1 (or the pseudogene TRBV3-2), the J gene TRBJ2-5; 8 positions match TRBD1. The V gene's germline CDR1 is LGHDT and CDR2 YNNKEL (reference sequence). The CDR3 is 15 amino acids. The trim removed 1 base at V and 5 bases at J, leaving 6 bases unmatched. For the CDR3, the DNA is TGTGCCAGCAGCCAAGCCCAGGGGGCCGGGGAGACCCAGTACTTC. Protein product: CASSQAQGAGETQYF.

The chain recombines TRBV3-1 (or the pseudogene TRBV3-2) with TRBJ1-2, with 8 bases that match TRBD1. The CDR3 is 17 amino acids. The ends lost 4 bases at V and 3 bases at J; junction bases unmatched: 13. Germline CDR1 LGHDT, CDR2 YNNKEL (reference sequence). The CDR3 DNA reads TGTGCCAGCAGCCCCCACTACGGACAGGGAGGGTACTATGGCTACACCTTC. It translates to CASSPHYGQGGYYGYTF.